A selection of T cell receptor beta chains follows, all from one sample in a study of metastatic and nonmetastatic thyroid tumors. MiXCR re-clonotyped the PCR reads for TCRdb. The data show roughly 20,000 clones, with over 15% seen just once and approximately 18% held by the top ten. Material: blood. The receptors shown here come from a male donor with papillary thyroid cancer or a benign thyroid nodule (not recorded which). Some clones in this sample may be carry-over from other donors' samples. Both conserved end residues are part of each CDR3. Some rows have no size entry. The others give once, few or many, or a class for an expanded clone.

J	V	length	size	CDR3
TRBJ2-7	TRBV9	16	-	CASSDDREQLYYEQYF
TRBJ2-1	TRBV5-1	16	many	CASTPSGPKGDNEQFF
TRBJ2-5	TRBV7-8	13	many	CASSNQVGETQYF
TRBJ2-1	TRBV5-1	14	many	CASSLGDSYNEQFF
TRBJ2-3	TRBV20-1	15	many	CSARGSSASTDTQYF
TRBJ1-5	TRBV15	14	many	CATSRAMENQPQHF
TRBJ1-1	TRBV9	15	many	CASSPLTGVNTEAFF
TRBJ1-5	TRBV7-9	14	many	CASSSDRLNQPQHF
TRBJ2-5	TRBV4-2	15	many	CASSQERGPQETQYF
TRBJ1-5	TRBV20-1	16	-	CSARDYRTGVYQPQHF
TRBJ2-1	TRBV19	15	many	CASSIAGDSYNEQFF
TRBJ1-1	TRBV7-2	14	many	CASSPGLSNTEAFF
TRBJ2-2	TRBV19	20	many	CASSPRPGLAGVNNTGELFF
TRBJ1-1	TRBV6-1	12	few	CASNTINTEAFF
TRBJ2-4	TRBV28	18	many	CASSWATRGVRSKNIQYF
TRBJ2-7	TRBV5-1	14	many	CASSSDLSSRVQYF
TRBJ2-7	TRBV11-2	15	many	CASNLEGVPYYEQYF
TRBJ2-1	TRBV5-1	13	-	CASSFWGRDEQFF
TRBJ2-1	TRBV2	16	many	CASSELPSGSFGEQFF
TRBJ2-6	TRBV30	17	-	CALSTADSSSGANVLTF
TRBJ2-1	TRBV9	15	many	CASSVGLAGYNEQFF
TRBJ2-1	TRBV12-3/TRBV12-4	14	many	CASSSTGTGDEQFF
TRBJ2-7	TRBV30	14	many	CAWNRDGRPIVQYF